This T cell receptor (beta chain) came from a study of cytomegalovirus exposure and HLA in healthy donors. This PCR relied on a set of 60 Vbeta primers and 13 Jbeta primers. TCRdb keeps only in-frame clones here, not all; method: immunoSEQ multiplex PCR. The table has 250,000 to 350,000 clones, 86% seen once. Germline V gene lookup returns CDR1 SNHLY and CDR2 FYNNEI. The CDR3 sequence is 19 residues long. Trimming shortened V by 6 bases and J by 1 base, and 28 bases separated the two germline ends. The V gene is TRBV2, the J gene TRBJ2-7, with D possibly being TRBD2 (5 bases). Sample: PBMCs. The sequence derives from a man aged 40-49 years in good health and CMV-seropositive. CDR3 loop: CASSPPWRSATLASYEQYF. As DNA, the CDR3 is TGTGCCAGCAGCCCACCTTGGAGGAGCGCAACCCTGGCTTCCTACGAGCAGTACTTC.